This TCR beta chain is drawn from a study of T cell responses to AZD1222 COVID-19 vaccine. Study results and caveats: Donors were mostly white British, more females; clonal diversity possibly underestimated. The peak T cell response came first, and repertoires were sampled only after it. An increase in Spike-specific TCR breadth and depth was observed after two AZD1222 doses.

The CDR3 is 16 residues long. Per the germline V gene, CDR1 is SGHAT and CDR2 is FQNNGV. V trimming: 5 bases; J trimming: 6 bases; junction bases outside the gene matches: 12. Libraries were prepared by immunoSEQ multiplex PCR; TCRdb keeps only in-frame clonotypes and omits some of them. The data hold around 100,000 clones, with approximately 86% observed a single time. As regards this clone: Its specificity is not known.

The TCR originated in an adult in good health. The chain carries TRBV11-2 and TRBJ2-1, with 8 bases that match TRBD1. Sample: peripheral blood, taken on day 0 of AZD1222 vaccination. The CDR3 DNA reads TGTGCCAGCAGCCGTAATTCCGGGACAGGTAGCAATGAGCAGTTCTTC. Encoded protein: CASSRNSGTGSNEQFF.